This T cell receptor beta chain was observed in a study of cytomegalovirus exposure and HLA in healthy donors. General observations from the study: CMV antigen specificity was confirmed in vitro for a few CMV-associated chains. Roughly 170 TCR beta chains were listed as cytomegalovirus-associated.

This CDR3 contains 12 residues. Germline values: CDR1 MNHNS, CDR2 SASEGT. Trimming left V 4 bases short and J 3 bases short, with 6 bases between. In regard to this clone: Its antigen is unknown.

A multiplex PCR was run with 60 Vbeta primers and 13 Jbeta primers. Under the authors' procedure: Unique TCR beta chains numbered roughly 80 million in a later analysis, with around 12 million shared. The repertoire was sequenced with immunoSEQ multiplex PCR; TCRdb's copy has only in-frame clones and lacks some. The V and J calls and clone size were taken over from that table, and D and trimming were inferred from the DNA. The sample gives some 100,000 clones, 70% to 85% of which show up once; around a tenth is in the top ten. This clonotype was obtained from a woman between 50 and 59 years old in good health and CMV-seropositive. Specimen: PBMCs. The chain links TRBV6-1 to TRBJ1-2; D is possibly TRBD1 (5 bases). CDR3 nucleotide sequence: TGTGCCAGCAGTGGACAGTACTATGGCTACACCTTC. Its translation is CASSGQYYGYTF.